Sequencing of this TCR beta chain was carried out in a study of spatial heterogeneity in lung cancer (dated by TCRdb to between 2019 and 2020). Some background on the complete study: Samples were obtained from approximately 77 patients with early-stage, untreated non-small cell lung cancer from the lung TRACERx cohort. Follow-up PBMC samples were sequenced whenever available, and the median time to follow-up was roughly 2 years after resection. Beta-chain transcripts were consistently detected in greater numbers than alpha-chain transcripts, which likely reflected higher beta-chain transcript abundance. In the raw uncorrected reads, each unique combination of TCR and UMI appeared more than ten times on average. TCR alpha and beta repertoires were quantitatively compared across multiple tumor regions, matched nontumor lung and blood in non-small cell lung cancer. Nonsynonymous mutation counts, determined by whole-exome sequencing of tumor tissue, were related to features of the TCR repertoire. At surgery, 220 tumor regions, 64 matched nontumor lung samples and a few dozen PBMC samples were TCR-sequenced for both alpha and beta chains.

This clonotype was seen repeatedly, ten times or more. Its antigen specificity is not known. Base qualities are missing; no much larger clone stands one base away. Overall study results and their limits: Comparisons of baseline and follow-up blood repertoires included only 14 patients. Additional single-cell paired TCR alpha and beta sequencing was considered necessary to confirm, at a functional level, the hypothesis that regional TCRs recognize regional mutations. Ubiquitous expanded tumor TCRs showed up in blood more often at tumor resection than at routine follow-up.

The library was produced with 5' RACE. Sequencing took place on a NextSeq 500. In the TCR library protocol, a unique molecular identifier was attached to each TCR cDNA molecule so that PCR and sequencing errors could be corrected. The original pipeline was this. TCR identification, UMI-based error correction and CDR3 extraction were performed with Decombinator tools. TCRs above a frequency of 2 per 1,000, corresponding to the top 1% of the tumor frequency distribution, were defined as expanded. Rényi diversity was computed with the R vegan package after subsampling each repertoire 100 times to 5,000 TCRs. CDR3 similarity networks were built from amino acid triplet string-kernel similarity, connecting CDR3s with pairwise similarity above 0.82. TCRdb ran its own pipeline on the public reads, namely fastp trimming at Q25 and MiXCR clone calling, and kept in-frame beta chains. Every distinct CDR3 protein forms one entry, paired with its most common genes and DNA. The V and J calls and clone size are TCRdb's, not the authors'. In all, the sample holds some 110,000 distinct CDR3 sequences, and about 12% of those were seen once. The ten biggest clones cover around a sixth of the sample.

The sample's time point label is to be understood as: blood at routine non-recurrence follow-up after resection. Whole RNA extracted from tumor and nontumor lung tissue, or from cryopreserved PBMC samples, was used for TCR sequencing without cell sorting. Only patients for whom sufficient RNA was available from at least two tumor regions were selected for TCR sequencing. The germline ends are 15 bases apart after V is trimmed by 4 bases and J by 2 bases. CDR1 and CDR2 (MGHRA, YSYEKL) derive from the germline V gene. Reading from cysteine to phenylalanine, the CDR3 counts 16 amino acids. Only the CDR3 DNA is retained, 48 bases long and in frame from the first base.

The sequence is built from TRBV4-1 and TRBJ1-5; matching of 6 bases hints at TRBD1 as the D gene. The sample was PBMCs, taken at follow-up. The clonotype comes from a male donor with early-stage non-small cell lung cancer. The nucleotide sequence reads TGCGCCAGCAGCCGAGTAGGGGGAAGGGGCAATCAGCCCCAGCATTTT. Its coded protein is CASSRVGGRGNQPQHF.